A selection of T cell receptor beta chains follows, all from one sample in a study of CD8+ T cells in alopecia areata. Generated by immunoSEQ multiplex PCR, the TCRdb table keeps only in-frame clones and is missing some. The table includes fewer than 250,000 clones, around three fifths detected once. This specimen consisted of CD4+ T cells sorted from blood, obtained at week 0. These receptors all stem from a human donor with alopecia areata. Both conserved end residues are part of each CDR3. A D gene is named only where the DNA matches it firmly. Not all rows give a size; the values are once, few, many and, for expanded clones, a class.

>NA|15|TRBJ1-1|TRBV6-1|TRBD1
TGTGCCAGCACCTTGGACAGGTTCGCGGACACTGAAGCTTTCTTT
CASTLDRFADTEAFF
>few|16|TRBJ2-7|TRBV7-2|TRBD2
TGTGCCAGCAGCCCCGACGCGGGGGGGCGGTCCTACGAGCAGTACTTC
CASSPDAGGRSYEQYF
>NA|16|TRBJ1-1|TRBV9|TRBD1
TGTGCCAGCAGCGTAGGGCAGGGGGCTACGAACACTGAAGCTTTCTTT
CASSVGQGATNTEAFF
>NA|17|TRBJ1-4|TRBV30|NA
TGTGCCTGGAGTGGGGCCGCAATCGGAGAAACTAATGAAAAACTGTTTTTT
CAWSGAAIGETNEKLFF
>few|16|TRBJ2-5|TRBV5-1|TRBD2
TGCGCCAGCAGCCAAGACCTAGCGGGGGGAGACGAGACCCAGTACTTC
CASSQDLAGGDETQYF
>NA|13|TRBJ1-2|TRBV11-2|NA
TGTGCCAGCAGCTTCACGGGGGATTATGGCTACACCTTC
CASSFTGDYGYTF
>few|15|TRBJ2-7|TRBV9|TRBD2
TGTGCCAGCAGCCCCAACCTAGCGGGGGGGAACGAGCAGTACTTC
CASSPNLAGGNEQYF
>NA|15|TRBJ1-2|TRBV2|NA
TGTGCCAGCATGCGACAGTCAAGTAGTAAGGATGGCTACACCTTC
CASMRQSSSKDGYTF
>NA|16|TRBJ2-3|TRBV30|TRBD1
TGTGCCTGGAGTAGGGGCCGGACAGGTGGAGGAGATACGCAGTATTTT
CAWSRGRTGGGDTQYF
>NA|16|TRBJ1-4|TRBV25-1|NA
TGTGCCAGCAGTGAACCAAGCCGACAGCGTAATGAAAAACTGTTTTTT
CASSEPSRQRNEKLFF
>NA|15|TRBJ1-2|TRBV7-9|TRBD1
TGTGCCAGCAGCCCTGGGGGACAGGCCAACTATGGCTACACCTTC
CASSPGGQANYGYTF
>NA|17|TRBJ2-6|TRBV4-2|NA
TGTGCCAGCAGCCCCCCATGGGCAGGGCAAGGGGCCAACGTCCTGACTTTC
CASSPPWAGQGANVLTF
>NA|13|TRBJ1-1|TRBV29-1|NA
TGCAGCGTTGATCGGGCTACGAACACTGAAGCTTTCTTT
CSVDRATNTEAFF
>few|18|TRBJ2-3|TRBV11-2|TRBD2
TGTGCCAGCAGCTTGACCGGGACTAGCGGGGGGTCAGTTTATACGCAGTATTTT
CASSLTGTSGGSVYTQYF
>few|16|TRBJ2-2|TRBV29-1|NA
TGCAGCGTTGAGAGTGGGAGACAGACGCTCACCGGGGAGCTGTTTTTT
CSVESGRQTLTGELFF
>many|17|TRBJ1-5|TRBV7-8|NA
TGTGCCAGCAGCTTTACAGGGATGGGTGGGAGCAATCAGCCCCAGCATTTT
CASSFTGMGGSNQPQHF
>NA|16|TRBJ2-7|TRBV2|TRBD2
TGTGCCAGCAGTCCCCCGGGACTAGCGGGAGCCTACGAGCAGTACTTC
CASSPPGLAGAYEQYF
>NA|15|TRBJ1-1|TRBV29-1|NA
TGCAGCGTTGAATACAGGTTAACCCTGAACACTGAAGCTTTCTTT
CSVEYRLTLNTEAFF
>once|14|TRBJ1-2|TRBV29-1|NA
TGCAGCACAGCCGGGAACTCTCTAAACTATGGCTACACCTTC
CSTAGNSLNYGYTF
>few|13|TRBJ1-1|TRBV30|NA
TGTGCCTGGGAGCGGCAGTACGCTACTGAAGCTTTCTTT
CAWERQYATEAFF
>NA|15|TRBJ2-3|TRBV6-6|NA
TGTGCCAGCATCCAAAAGGGGAGAGGGACAGATACGCAGTATTTT
CASIQKGRGTDTQYF
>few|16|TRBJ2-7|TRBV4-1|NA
TGCGCCAGCAGCCCCCGACCTCGAGGGAGCGGGTACGAGCAGTACTTC
CASSPRPRGSGYEQYF
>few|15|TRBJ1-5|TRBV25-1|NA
TGTGCCAGCAGTGGACAGGACTTTAGCAATCAGCCCCAGCATTTT
CASSGQDFSNQPQHF
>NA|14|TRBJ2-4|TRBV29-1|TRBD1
TGCAGCGTTCTTGGGGACAGGGGGTTCGACATTCAGTACTTC
CSVLGDRGFDIQYF
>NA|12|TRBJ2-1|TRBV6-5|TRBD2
TGTGCCAGCGGGAGGGCGGGGAATGAGCAGTTCTTC
CASGRAGNEQFF
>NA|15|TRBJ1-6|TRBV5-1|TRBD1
TGCGCCAGCAGCCCGGGACAGACCTATAATTCACCCCTCCACTTT
CASSPGQTYNSPLHF
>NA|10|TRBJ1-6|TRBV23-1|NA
TGCGCCAGCATGCGGTCACCCCTCCACTTT
CASMRSPLHF
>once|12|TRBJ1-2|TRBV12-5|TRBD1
TGTGGGGGACAGGGGGATAACTATGGCTACACCTTC
CGGQGDNYGYTF
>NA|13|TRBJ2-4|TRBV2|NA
TGTGCCAGCAGCCGTAATATCGAAAACATTCAGTACTTC
CASSRNIENIQYF
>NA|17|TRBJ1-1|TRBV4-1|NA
TGCGCCAGCAGCCCCCAATGGGGGACTCTGGGATACACTGAAGCTTTCTTT
CASSPQWGTLGYTEAFF
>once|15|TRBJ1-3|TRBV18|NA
TGTGCCAGCTCACCCCGGGCCGTCTCTGGAAACACCATATATTTT
CASSPRAVSGNTIYF
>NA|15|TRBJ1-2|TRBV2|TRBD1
TGTGCCAGCAGAGGACAGGGACAGGGGGCCCTAGGCTACACCTTC
CASRGQGQGALGYTF
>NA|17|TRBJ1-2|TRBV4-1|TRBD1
TGCGCCAGCAGCCATGTAGGGGGAGACAGGGCTAACTATGGCTACACCTTC
CASSHVGGDRANYGYTF
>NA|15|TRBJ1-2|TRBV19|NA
TGTGCCAGTAGCCAATGGTCAGGGGAGAACTATGGCTACACCTTC
CASSQWSGENYGYTF
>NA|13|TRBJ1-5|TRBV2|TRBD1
TGTGCCAGCAGGGGGGACAGGGATCAGCCCCAGCATTTT
CASRGDRDQPQHF
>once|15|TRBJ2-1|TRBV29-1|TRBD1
TGCAGCGTTGAAGGGACAGGGGTTCCCTACAATGAGCAGTTCTTC
CSVEGTGVPYNEQFF
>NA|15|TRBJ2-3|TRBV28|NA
TGTGCCAGCAGTTTATATGGGGGTGGACTGGATACGCAGTATTTT
CASSLYGGGLDTQYF
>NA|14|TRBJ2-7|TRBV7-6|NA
TGTGCCAGCAGCCTGCACAGGGAAGCCTACGAGCAGTACTTC
CASSLHREAYEQYF
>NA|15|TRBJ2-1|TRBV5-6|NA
TGTGCCAGCAGCTTGTGGCCCCCGGCGGTCAATGAGCAGTTCTTC
CASSLWPPAVNEQFF
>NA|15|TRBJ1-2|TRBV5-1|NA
TGCGCCAGCAGCTTGGTAGGGGACGGAAACTATGGCTACACCTTC
CASSLVGDGNYGYTF
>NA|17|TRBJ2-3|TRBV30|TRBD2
TGTGCCTGGAGGGCTAGCGGGCATACCTGGCGGACAGATACGCAGTATTTT
CAWRASGHTWRTDTQYF
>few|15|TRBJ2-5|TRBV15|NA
TGTGCCACCAGCAGAGATAGGGGACGGGGAGAGACCCAGTACTTC
CATSRDRGRGETQYF
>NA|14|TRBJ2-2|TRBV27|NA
TGTGCCAGCACTCCTGGGAGTACCCCCGGGGAGCTGTTTTTT
CASTPGSTPGELFF
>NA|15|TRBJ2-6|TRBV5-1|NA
TGCGCCAGCAGCCTTTTGGGTTCTGGGGCCAACGTCCTGACTTTC
CASSLLGSGANVLTF
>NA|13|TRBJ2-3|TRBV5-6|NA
TGTGCCAGCAGCTTGGGGACCACAGATACGCAGTATTTT
CASSLGTTDTQYF
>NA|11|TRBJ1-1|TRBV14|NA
TGTGCCAGCAGCCTAAGCCGGAAGGCTTTCTTT
CASSLSRKAFF
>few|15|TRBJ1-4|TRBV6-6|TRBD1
TGTGCCAGCAGTCCCGGACAGGGTTTAGGTGAAAAACTGTTTTTT
CASSPGQGLGEKLFF
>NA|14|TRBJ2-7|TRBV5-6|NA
TGTGCCAGCAGCGAAAAGGGGATTTCCTACGAGCAGTACTTC
CASSEKGISYEQYF
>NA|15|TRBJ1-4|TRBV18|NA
TGTGCCAGCTCCCGCCGACGGGAAACTAATGAAAAACTGTTTTTT
CASSRRRETNEKLFF
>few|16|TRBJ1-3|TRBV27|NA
TGTGCCAGCAGTTCCGGACTACTGGGAACTGGAAACACCATATATTTT
CASSSGLLGTGNTIYF
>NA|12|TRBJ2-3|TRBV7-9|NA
TGTGCCAGCAGCGCCACCACAGATACGCAGTATTTT
CASSATTDTQYF
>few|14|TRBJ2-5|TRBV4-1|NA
TGCGCCGGAATAAAGCAGGGGAACCAAGAGACCCAGTACTTC
CAGIKQGNQETQYF
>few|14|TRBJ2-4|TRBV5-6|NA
TGTGCCAGCTCATTTACAGGGACGGAGGACATTCAGTACTTC
CASSFTGTEDIQYF
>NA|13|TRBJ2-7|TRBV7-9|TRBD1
TGTGCCAGCAGCTCCGAAGACAGGGGGCGTGAGTACTTC
CASSSEDRGREYF